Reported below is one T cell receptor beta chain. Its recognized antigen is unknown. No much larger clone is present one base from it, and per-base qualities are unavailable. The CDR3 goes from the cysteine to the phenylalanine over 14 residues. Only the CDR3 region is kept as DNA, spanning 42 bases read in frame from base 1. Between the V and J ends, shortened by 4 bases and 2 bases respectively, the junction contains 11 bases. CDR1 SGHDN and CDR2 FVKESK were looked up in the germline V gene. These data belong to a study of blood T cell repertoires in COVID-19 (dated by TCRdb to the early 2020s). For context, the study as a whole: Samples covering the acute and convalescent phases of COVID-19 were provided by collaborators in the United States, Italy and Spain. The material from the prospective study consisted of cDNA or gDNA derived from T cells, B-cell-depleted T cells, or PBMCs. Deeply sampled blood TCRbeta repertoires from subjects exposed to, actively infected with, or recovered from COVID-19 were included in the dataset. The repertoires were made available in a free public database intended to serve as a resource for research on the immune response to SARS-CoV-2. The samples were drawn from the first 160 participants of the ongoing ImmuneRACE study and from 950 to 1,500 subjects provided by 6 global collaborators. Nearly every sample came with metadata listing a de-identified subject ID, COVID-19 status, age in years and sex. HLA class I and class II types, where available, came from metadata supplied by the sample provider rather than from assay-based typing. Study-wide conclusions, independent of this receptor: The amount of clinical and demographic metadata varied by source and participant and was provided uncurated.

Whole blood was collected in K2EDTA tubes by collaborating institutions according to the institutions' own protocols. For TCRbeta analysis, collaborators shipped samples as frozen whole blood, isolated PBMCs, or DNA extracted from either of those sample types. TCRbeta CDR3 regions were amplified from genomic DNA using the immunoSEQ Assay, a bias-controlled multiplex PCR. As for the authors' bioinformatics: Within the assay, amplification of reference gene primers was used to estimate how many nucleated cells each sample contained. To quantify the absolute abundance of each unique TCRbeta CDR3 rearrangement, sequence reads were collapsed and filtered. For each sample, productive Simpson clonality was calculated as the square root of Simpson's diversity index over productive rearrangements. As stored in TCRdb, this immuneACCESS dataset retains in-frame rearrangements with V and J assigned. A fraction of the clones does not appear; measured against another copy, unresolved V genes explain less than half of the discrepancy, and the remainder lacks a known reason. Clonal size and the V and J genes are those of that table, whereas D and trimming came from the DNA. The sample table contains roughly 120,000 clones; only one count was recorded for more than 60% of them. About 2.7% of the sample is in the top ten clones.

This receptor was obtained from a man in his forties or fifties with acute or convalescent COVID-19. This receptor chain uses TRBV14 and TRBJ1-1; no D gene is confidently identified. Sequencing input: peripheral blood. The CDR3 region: CASSPAGANTEAFF. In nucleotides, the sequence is TGTGCCAGCAGCCCGGCGGGAGCCAACACTGAAGCTTTCTTT.